This TCR beta chain appears in the sequencing data of a study of breast tumors, draining lymph nodes, adjacent tissues. Samples came from axillary lymph nodes draining the breast cancer. The CDR3 contains 13 residues. V lost 3 bases to trimming and J lost 4 bases; unmatched junction nucleotides: 5. CDR1 is DFQATT and CDR2 is SNEGSKA in the germline V gene (reference sequence). Using its own MiXCR run on the multiplex PCR reads, TCRdb lists one record per CDR3 protein. The table records 100,000 to 150,000 distinct CDR3 sequences, around 20% of them present only once. This clonotype appeared many times.

V usage is TRBV20-1 and J usage is TRBJ2-5; 7 bases fit TRBD2. The sequence derives from a female donor with breast cancer. Some clones in this sample may be carry-over from other donors' samples. The sample taken for sequencing was axillary lymph node tissue. CDR3 DNA sequence: TGCAGTGCTAGGCATACGGGGGGAGAGACCCAGTACTTC. Its translation: CSARHTGGETQYF.